This T cell receptor (beta chain) was identified in a study of blood T cell repertoires in COVID-19. Germline V gene data show CDR1 as WSHSY and CDR2 as SAAADI. The CDR3 loop spans 14 amino acids. V lost 5 bases and J lost 3, with 14 bases in between. Profiling relied on immunoSEQ multiplex PCR, and the TCRdb table lists in-frame clones only, not all of them. The data show fewer than 250,000 clones, around 83% seen once. The chain recombines TRBV10-2 with TRBJ2-7; no clear D. The TCR originated in a woman aged 50 to 65 with acute or convalescent COVID-19. The sequenced sample was peripheral blood. The CDR3 bases are TGCGCCAGCAGTTGGCGGCCTAACAACTACGAGCAGTACTTC. It codes for CASSWRPNNYEQYF.